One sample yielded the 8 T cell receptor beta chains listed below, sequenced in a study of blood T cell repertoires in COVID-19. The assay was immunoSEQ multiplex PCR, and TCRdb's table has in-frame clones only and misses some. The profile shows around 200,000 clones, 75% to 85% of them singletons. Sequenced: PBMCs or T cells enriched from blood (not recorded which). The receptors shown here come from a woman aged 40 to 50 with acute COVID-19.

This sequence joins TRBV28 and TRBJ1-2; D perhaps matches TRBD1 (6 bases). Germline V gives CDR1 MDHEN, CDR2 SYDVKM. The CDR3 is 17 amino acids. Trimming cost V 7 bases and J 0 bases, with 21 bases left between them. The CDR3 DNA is TGTGCCAGCAACGAGATCGGGGGGCGAGTACCTAACTATGGCTACACCTTC. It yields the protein CASNEIGGRVPNYGYTF.

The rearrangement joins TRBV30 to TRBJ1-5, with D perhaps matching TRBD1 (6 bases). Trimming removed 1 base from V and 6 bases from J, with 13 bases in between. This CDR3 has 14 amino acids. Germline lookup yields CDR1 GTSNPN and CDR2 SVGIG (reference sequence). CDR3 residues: CAWSGQGRSQPQHF. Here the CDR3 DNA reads TGTGCCTGGAGTGGGCAGGGGCGTAGTCAGCCCCAGCATTTT.

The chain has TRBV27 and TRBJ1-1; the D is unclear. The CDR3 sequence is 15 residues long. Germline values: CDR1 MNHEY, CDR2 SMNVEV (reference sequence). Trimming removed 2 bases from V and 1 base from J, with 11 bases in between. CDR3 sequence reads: CASSLTVRSNTEAFF. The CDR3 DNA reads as TGTGCCAGCAGTTTAACTGTCCGGTCGAACACTGAAGCTTTCTTT.

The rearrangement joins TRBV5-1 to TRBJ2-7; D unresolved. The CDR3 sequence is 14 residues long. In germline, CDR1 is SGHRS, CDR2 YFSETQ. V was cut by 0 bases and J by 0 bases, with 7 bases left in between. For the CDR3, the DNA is TGCGCCAGCAGCTTGGGATACAGCTCCTACGAGCAGTACTTC. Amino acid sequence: CASSLGYSSYEQYF. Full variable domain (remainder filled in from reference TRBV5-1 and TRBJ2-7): KAGVTQTPRYLIKTRGQQVTLSCSPISGHRSVSWYQQTPGQGLQFLFEYFSETQRNKGNFPGRFSGRQFSNSRSEMNVSTLELGDSALYLCASSLGYSSYEQYFGPGTRLTVT.

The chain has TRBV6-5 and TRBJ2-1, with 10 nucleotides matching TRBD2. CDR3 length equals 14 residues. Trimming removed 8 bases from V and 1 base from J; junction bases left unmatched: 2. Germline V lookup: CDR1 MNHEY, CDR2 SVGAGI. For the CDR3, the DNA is TGTGCCAGCGGTAGCGGGGGGTCCTACAATGAGCAGTTCTTC. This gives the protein CASGSGGSYNEQFF.

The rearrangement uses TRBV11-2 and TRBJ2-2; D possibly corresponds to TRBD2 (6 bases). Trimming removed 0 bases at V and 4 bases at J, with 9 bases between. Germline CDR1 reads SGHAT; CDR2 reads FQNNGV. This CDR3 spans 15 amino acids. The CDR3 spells CASSLDMGGTGELFF. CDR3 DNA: TGTGCCAGCAGCTTAGATATGGGAGGCACCGGGGAGCTGTTTTTT.

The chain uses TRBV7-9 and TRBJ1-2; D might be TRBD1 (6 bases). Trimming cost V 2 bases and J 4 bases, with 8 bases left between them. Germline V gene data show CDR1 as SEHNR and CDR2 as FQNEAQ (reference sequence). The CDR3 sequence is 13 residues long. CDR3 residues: CASSLLGAYGYTF. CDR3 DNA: TGTGCCAGCAGCTTACTGGGGGCCTATGGCTACACCTTC.

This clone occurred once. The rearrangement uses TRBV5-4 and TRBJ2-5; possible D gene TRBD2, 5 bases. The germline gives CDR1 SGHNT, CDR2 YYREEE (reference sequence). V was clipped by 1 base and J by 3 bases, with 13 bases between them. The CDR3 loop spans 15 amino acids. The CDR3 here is CASSLSRGTEETQYF. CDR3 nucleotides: TGTGCCAGCAGCTTGTCTCGGGGTACAGAAGAGACCCAGTACTTC. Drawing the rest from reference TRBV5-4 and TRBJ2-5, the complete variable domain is ETGVTQSPTHLIKTRGQQVTLRCSSQSGHNTVSWYQQALGQGPQFIFQYYREEENGRGNFPPRFSGLQFPNYSSELNVNALELDDSALYLCASSLSRGTEETQYFGPGTRLLVL.